The present entry profiles one T cell receptor (beta chain) with its context. Original handling: Quantification of nucleated cells was approximated via reference gene primer amplification. The table came from immunoSEQ multiplex PCR; TCRdb's copy has only in-frame clones and leaves some out. The DNA gave D and trimming, while V, J and clone size come from that table. The data contain fewer than 45,000 clones, 81% of them seen just once; the ten biggest clones take up 39%. The data were obtained in a study of blood T cell repertoires in COVID-19. Study overall: Sources were T cells, B-cell-depleted T cells, or PBMCs; the material itself was cDNA or gDNA.

J gave up 5 bases and V 4 bases, and 4 bases lay outside the gene matches. This CDR3 spans 15 amino acids. CDR1 is SGHAT and CDR2 is FQNNGV in the germline V gene. J is TRBJ2-2 and V is TRBV11-2, with TRBD2 identical over 10 bases. The sequencing input was peripheral blood. This TCR derives from a man aged 35-49 years with active or convalescent COVID-19. CDR3 DNA: TGTGCCAGCAGCTGGAGCGGGGGGGGTACCGGGGAGCTGTTTTTT. Residues: CASSWSGGGTGELFF.